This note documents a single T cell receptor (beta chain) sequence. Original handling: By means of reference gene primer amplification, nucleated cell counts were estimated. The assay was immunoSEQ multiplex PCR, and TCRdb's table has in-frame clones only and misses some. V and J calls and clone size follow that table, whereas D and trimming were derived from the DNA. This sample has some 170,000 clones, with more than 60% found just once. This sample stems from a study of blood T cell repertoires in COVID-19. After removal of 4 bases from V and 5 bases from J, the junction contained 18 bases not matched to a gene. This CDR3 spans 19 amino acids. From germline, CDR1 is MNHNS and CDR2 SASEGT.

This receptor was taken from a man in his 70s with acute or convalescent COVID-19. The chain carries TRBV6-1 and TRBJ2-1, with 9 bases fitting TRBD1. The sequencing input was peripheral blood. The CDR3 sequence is CASSVWGQGSLRHDNEQFF. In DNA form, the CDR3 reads TGTGCCAGCAGTGTCTGGGGACAGGGATCTTTACGGCACGACAATGAGCAGTTCTTC.